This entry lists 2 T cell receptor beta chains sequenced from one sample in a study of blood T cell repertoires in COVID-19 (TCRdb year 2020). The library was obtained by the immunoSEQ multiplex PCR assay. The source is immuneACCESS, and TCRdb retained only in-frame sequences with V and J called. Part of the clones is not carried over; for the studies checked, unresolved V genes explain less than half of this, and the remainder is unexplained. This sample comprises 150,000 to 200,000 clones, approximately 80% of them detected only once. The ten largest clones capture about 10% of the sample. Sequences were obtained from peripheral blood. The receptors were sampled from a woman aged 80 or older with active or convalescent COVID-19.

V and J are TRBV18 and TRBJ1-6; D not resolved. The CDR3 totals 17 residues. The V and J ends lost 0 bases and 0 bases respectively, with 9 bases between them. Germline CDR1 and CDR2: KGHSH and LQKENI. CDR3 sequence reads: CASSPPRGSSYNSPLHF. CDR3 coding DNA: TGTGCCAGCTCACCACCTCGGGGTAGCTCCTATAATTCACCCCTCCACTTT.

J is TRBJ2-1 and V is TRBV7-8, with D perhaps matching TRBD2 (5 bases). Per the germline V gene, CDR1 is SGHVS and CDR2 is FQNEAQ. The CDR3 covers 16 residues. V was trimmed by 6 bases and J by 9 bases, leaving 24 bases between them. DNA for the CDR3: TGTGCCAGCAGTCCTGAACCCGGACTGTATCTCAGTGAGCAGTTCTTC. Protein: CASSPEPGLYLSEQFF.